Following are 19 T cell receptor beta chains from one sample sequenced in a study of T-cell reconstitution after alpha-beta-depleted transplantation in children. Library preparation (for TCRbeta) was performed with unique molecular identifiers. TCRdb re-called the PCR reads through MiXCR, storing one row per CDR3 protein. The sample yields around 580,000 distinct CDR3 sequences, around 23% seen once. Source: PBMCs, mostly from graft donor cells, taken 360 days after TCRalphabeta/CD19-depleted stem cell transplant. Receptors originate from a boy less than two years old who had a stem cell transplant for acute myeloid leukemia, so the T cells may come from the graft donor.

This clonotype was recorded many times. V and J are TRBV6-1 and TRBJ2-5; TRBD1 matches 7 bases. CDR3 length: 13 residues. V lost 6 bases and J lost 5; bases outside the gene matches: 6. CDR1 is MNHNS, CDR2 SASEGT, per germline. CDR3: CASRQGWVETQYF. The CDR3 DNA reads TGTGCCAGCAGACAGGGGTGGGTGGAGACCCAGTACTTC.

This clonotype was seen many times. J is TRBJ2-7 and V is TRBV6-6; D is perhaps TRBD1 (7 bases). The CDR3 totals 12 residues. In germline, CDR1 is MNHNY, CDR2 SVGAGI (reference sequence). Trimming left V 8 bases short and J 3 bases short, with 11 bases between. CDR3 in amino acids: CASAGQNYEQYF. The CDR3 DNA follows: TGTGCCAGCGCGGGACAGAACTACGAGCAGTACTTC.

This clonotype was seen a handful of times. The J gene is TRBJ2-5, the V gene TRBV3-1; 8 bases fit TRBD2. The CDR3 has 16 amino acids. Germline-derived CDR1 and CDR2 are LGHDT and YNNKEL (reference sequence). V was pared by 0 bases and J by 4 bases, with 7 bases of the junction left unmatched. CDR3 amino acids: CASSQEWPGGRETQYF. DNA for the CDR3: TGTGCCAGCAGCCAAGAATGGCCGGGGGGGCGAGAGACCCAGTACTTC.

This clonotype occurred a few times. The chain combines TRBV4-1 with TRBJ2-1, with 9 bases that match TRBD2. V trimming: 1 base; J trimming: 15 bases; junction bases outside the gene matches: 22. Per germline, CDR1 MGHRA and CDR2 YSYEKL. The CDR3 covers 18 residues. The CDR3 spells CASSQGTPPGTSSYPMFF. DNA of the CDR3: TGCGCCAGCAGCCAAGGTACCCCCCCCGGGACTAGCTCTTACCCGATGTTCTTC.

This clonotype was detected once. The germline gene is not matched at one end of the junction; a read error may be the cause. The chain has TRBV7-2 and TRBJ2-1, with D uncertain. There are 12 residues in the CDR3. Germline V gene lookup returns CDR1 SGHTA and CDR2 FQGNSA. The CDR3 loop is CASSLVGPSEIF. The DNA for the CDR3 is TGTGCCAGCAGCTTAGTTGGGCCTTCGGAGATCTTC.

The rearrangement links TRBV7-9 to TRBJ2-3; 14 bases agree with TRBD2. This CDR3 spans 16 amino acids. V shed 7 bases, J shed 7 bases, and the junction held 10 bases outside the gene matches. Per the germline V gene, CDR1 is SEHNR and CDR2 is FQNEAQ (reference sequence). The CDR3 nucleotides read TGTGCCAGCAACCATCCGACTAGCGGGGGGGCATATACGCAGTATTTT. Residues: CASNHPTSGGAYTQYF. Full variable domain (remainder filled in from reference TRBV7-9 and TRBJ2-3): DTGVSQNPRHKITKRGQNVTFRCDPISEHNRLYWYRQTLGQGPEFLTYFQNEAQLEKSRLLSDRFSAERPKGSFSTLEIQRTEQGDSAMYLCASNHPTSGGAYTQYFGPGTRLTVL.

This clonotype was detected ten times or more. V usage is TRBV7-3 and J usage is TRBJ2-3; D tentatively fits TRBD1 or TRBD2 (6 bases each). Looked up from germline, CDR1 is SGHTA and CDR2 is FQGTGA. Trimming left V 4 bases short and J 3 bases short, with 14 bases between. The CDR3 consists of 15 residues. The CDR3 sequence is CASSSAGGPTDTQYF. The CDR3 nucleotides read TGTGCCAGCAGCTCAGCTGGGGGGCCAACAGATACGCAGTATTTT.

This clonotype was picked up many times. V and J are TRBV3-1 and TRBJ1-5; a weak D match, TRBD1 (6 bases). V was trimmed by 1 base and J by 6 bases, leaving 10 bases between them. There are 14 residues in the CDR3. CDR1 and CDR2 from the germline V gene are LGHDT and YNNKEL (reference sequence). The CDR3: CASSQGGGVQPQHF. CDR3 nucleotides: TGTGCCAGCAGCCAAGGAGGGGGGGTTCAGCCCCAGCATTTT.

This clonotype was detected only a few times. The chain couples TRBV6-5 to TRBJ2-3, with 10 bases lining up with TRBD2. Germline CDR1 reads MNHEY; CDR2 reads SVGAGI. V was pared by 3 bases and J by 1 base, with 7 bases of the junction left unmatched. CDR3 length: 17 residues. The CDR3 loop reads CASSYDLAGAGTDTQYF. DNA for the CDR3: TGTGCCAGCAGTTATGATCTAGCGGGGGCGGGCACAGATACGCAGTATTTT.

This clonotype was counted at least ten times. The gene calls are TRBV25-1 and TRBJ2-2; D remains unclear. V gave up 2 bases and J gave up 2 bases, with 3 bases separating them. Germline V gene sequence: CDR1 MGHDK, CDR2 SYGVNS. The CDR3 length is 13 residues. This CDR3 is CASSETNTGELFF. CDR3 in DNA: TGTGCCAGCAGTGAAACCAACACCGGGGAGCTGTTTTTT.

CDR3 protein: CASSLVRESQPQHF. In nucleotides, the CDR3 is TGTGCCAGCAGCTTAGTCAGGGAGAGTCAGCCCCAGCATTTT. V gene TRBV7-2 combines with J gene TRBJ1-5, with D possibly TRBD1 on 5 matching bases. Trimming cost V 1 base and J 6 bases, with 10 bases left between them. Germline CDR1 and CDR2: SGHTA and FQGNSA. This CDR3 region has 14 residues.

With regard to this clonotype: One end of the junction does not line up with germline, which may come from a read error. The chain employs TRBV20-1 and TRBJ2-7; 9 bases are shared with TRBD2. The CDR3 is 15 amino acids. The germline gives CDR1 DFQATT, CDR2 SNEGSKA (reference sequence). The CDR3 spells CCARDPRGGRGEQYF. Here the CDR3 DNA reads TGCTGTGCTAGAGATCCGCGGGGGGGCCGGGGGGAGCAGTACTTC.

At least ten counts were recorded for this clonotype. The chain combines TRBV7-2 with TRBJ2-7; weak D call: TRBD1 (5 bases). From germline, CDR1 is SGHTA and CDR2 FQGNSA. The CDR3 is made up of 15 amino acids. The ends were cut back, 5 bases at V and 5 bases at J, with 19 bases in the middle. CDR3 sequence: CASSITPGRVHEQYF. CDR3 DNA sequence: TGTGCCAGCAGCATTACCCCAGGCAGGGTGCACGAGCAGTACTTC.

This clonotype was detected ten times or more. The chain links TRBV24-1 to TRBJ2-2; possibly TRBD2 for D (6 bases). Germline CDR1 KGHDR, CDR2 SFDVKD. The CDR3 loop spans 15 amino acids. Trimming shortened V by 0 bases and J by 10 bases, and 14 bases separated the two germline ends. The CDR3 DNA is TGTGCCACCAGTGATTTGCAAGGAGGGGTAACGGAGCTGTTTTTT. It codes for CATSDLQGGVTELFF.

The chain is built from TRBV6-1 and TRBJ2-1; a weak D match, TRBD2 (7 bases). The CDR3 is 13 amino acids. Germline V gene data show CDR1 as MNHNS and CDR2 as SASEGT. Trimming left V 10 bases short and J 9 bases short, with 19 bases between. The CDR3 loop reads CATGGRVGVEQFF. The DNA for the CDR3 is TGTGCCACCGGGGGGCGGGTGGGTGTTGAGCAGTTCTTC.

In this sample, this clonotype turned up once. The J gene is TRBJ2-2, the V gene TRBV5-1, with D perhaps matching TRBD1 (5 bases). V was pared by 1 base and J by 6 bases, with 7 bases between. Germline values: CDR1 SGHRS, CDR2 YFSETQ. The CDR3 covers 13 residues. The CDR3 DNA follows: TGCGCCAGCAGCTTGTCAGGGTCCGGGGAGCTGTTTTTT. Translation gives CASSLSGSGELFF.

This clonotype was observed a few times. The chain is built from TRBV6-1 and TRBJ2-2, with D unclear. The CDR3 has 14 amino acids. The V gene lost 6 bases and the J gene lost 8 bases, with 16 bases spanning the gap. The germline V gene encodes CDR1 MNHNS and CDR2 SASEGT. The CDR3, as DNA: TGTGCCAGCAGGAGGACGCAACCGGTTGGGGAGCTGTTTTTT. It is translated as CASRRTQPVGELFF.

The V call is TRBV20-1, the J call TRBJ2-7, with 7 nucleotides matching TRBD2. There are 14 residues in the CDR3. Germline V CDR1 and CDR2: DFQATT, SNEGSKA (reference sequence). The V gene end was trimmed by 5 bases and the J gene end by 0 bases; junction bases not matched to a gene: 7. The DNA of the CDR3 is TGCAGTGCTCCGAAGGAGCGGGGCTCCTACGAGCAGTACTTC. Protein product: CSAPKERGSYEQYF.

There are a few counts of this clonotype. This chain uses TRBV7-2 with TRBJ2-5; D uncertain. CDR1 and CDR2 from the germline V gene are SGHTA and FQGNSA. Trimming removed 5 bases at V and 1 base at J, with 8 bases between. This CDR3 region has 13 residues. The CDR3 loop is CASSAAPQETQYF. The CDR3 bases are TGTGCCAGCAGCGCCGCCCCCCAAGAGACCCAGTACTTC.